These T cell receptor beta chains were read from a single sample in a study of blood T cell repertoires in COVID-19. The method was immunoSEQ multiplex PCR; TCRdb's version includes in-frame clones alone and lacks a portion of them. The sample contains over 250,000 clones, 80% to 90% of which appear only once. Sequences were obtained from PBMCs or T cells enriched from blood (not recorded which). Source of these receptors: a woman under 30 who had recovered from COVID-19. The CDR3 runs from the conserved cysteine through the conserved F or W. A clone size is listed for some rows: how often the clone was seen (once, few, many), or a class if it is expanded.

J gene: TRBJ2-1; V gene: TRBV7-9; clone size: many; CDR3 protein: CASLSQGADEQFF
J gene: TRBJ1-3; V gene: TRBV9; clone size: NA; CDR3 protein: CASSAGGQGFSSSGNTIYF
J gene: TRBJ1-1; V gene: TRBV10-3; clone size: NA; CDR3 protein: CAISVSGRNTEAFF
J gene: TRBJ2-1; V gene: TRBV6-2/TRBV6-3; clone size: NA; CDR3 protein: CASSEGLPYNEQFF
J gene: TRBJ1-1; V gene: TRBV18; clone size: NA; CDR3 protein: CASSPNRNTEAFF
J gene: TRBJ2-1; V gene: TRBV7-2; clone size: once; CDR3 protein: CASSRFGLSEEQFF
J gene: TRBJ2-7; V gene: TRBV2; clone size: NA; CDR3 protein: CASREGQGTSYF
J gene: TRBJ1-1; V gene: TRBV30; clone size: NA; CDR3 protein: CAWSARGRNTEAFF
J gene: TRBJ2-7; V gene: TRBV21-1; clone size: few; CDR3 protein: CASSKVDSRSSYEQYF
J gene: TRBJ1-1; V gene: TRBV9; clone size: once; CDR3 protein: CASSSQQGAREAFF
J gene: TRBJ1-2; V gene: TRBV25-1; clone size: NA; CDR3 protein: CASSDLTRQGGGYTF
J gene: TRBJ1-1; V gene: TRBV5-4; clone size: once; CDR3 protein: CASRTGGNTEAFF
J gene: TRBJ1-4; V gene: TRBV6-5; clone size: NA; CDR3 protein: CASSYLPRLRGEKLFF
J gene: TRBJ1-1; V gene: TRBV6-5; clone size: NA; CDR3 protein: CASTRVNRNTEAFF
J gene: TRBJ1-1; V gene: TRBV7-9; clone size: NA; CDR3 protein: CASSLMDSNTEAFF
J gene: TRBJ2-1; V gene: TRBV2; clone size: NA; CDR3 protein: CASSVELADSYNEQFF
J gene: TRBJ1-2; V gene: TRBV7-8; clone size: NA; CDR3 protein: CASRSDTFYGYTF
J gene: TRBJ2-2; V gene: TRBV5-1; clone size: NA; CDR3 protein: CASSSGLAAGELFF
J gene: TRBJ2-5; V gene: TRBV4-1; clone size: NA; CDR3 protein: CASSQAGAGGLETQYF
J gene: TRBJ2-5; V gene: TRBV6-5; clone size: NA; CDR3 protein: CASSYRRPSLGETQYF
J gene: TRBJ2-7; V gene: TRBV30; clone size: NA; CDR3 protein: CAWSVSGQVYEQYF
J gene: TRBJ2-7; V gene: TRBV7-9; clone size: NA; CDR3 protein: CASSSDTYEQYF
J gene: TRBJ2-1; V gene: TRBV7-7; clone size: NA; CDR3 protein: CASSRETGAYNEQFF
J gene: TRBJ1-1; V gene: TRBV6-2/TRBV6-3; clone size: once; CDR3 protein: CASSYSGQPEAFF
J gene: TRBJ1-4; V gene: TRBV6-1; clone size: NA; CDR3 protein: CASSEVWAANEKLFF
J gene: TRBJ1-4; V gene: TRBV4-1; clone size: once; CDR3 protein: CASSQDLGQGNEKLFF
J gene: TRBJ1-2; V gene: TRBV5-4; clone size: NA; CDR3 protein: CASSLLTGGRYGYTF
J gene: TRBJ2-5; V gene: TRBV7-2; clone size: NA; CDR3 protein: CASSLVLQETQYF
J gene: TRBJ1-1; V gene: TRBV13; clone size: NA; CDR3 protein: CASSLGSLSTEAFF
J gene: TRBJ1-3; V gene: TRBV7-6; clone size: NA; CDR3 protein: CASSLGAHPGSGNTIYF
J gene: TRBJ2-3; V gene: TRBV29-1; clone size: NA; CDR3 protein: CSVIWRAEDRVADTQYF
J gene: TRBJ1-6; V gene: TRBV9; clone size: NA; CDR3 protein: CASSADRGIDSPLHF
J gene: TRBJ1-2; V gene: TRBV7-2; clone size: NA; CDR3 protein: CASSSGTARYGYTF
J gene: TRBJ2-7; V gene: TRBV5-1; clone size: NA; CDR3 protein: CASSRGQFPPYEQYF
J gene: TRBJ2-5; V gene: TRBV5-5; clone size: NA; CDR3 protein: CASSLFLAVAYQETQYF
J gene: TRBJ2-2; V gene: TRBV7-6; clone size: NA; CDR3 protein: CASSLYTLQGATSGELFF
J gene: TRBJ1-1; V gene: TRBV12-3/TRBV12-4; clone size: NA; CDR3 protein: CASSQRDTEAFF
J gene: TRBJ1-1; V gene: TRBV28; clone size: few; CDR3 protein: CASSFRKRGSAFTEAFF
J gene: TRBJ2-1; V gene: TRBV28; clone size: NA; CDR3 protein: CASSLTGSSYNEQFF
J gene: TRBJ2-7; V gene: TRBV6-5; clone size: NA; CDR3 protein: CASSASGQGSYEQYF
J gene: TRBJ1-2; V gene: TRBV10-3; clone size: NA; CDR3 protein: CAIKWSQGDGYTF
J gene: TRBJ2-5; V gene: TRBV3-1/TRBV3-2; clone size: NA; CDR3 protein: CASSQVRGKETQYF
J gene: TRBJ2-3; V gene: TRBV5-1; clone size: NA; CDR3 protein: CASSSGGPDTQYF
J gene: TRBJ1-5; V gene: TRBV20-1; clone size: NA; CDR3 protein: CSASETGSYSNQPQHF
J gene: TRBJ2-3; V gene: TRBV24-1; clone size: NA; CDR3 protein: CATRGTSGSTDTQYF
J gene: TRBJ2-3; V gene: TRBV9; clone size: few; CDR3 protein: CASSVVAGGLDTQYF